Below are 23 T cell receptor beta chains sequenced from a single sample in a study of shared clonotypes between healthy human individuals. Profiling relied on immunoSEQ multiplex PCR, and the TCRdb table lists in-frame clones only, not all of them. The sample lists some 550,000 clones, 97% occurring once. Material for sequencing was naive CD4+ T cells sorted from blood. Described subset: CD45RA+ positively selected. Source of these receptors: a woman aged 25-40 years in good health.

The CDR3 nucleotides are TGTGCCAGCAGTTCACTCCCGACTTCGAACTATGGCTACACCTTC. Protein: CASSSLPTSNYGYTF. V is TRBV28 and J is TRBJ1-2; D is ambiguous. V lost 4 bases, J lost 2 bases, and 14 bases lay in between. The CDR3 has 15 residues. The germline V gene encodes CDR1 MDHEN and CDR2 SYDVKM.

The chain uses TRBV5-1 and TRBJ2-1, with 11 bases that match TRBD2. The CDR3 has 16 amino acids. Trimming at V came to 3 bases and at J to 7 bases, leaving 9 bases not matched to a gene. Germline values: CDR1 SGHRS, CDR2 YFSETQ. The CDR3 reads CASSSRLAGFGNEQFF. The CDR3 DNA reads TGCGCCAGCAGCTCAAGACTAGCGGGATTTGGAAATGAGCAGTTCTTC.

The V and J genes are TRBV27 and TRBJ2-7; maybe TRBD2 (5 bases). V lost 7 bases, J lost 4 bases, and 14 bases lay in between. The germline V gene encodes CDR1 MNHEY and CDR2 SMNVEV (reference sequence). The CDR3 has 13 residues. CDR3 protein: CASKGGTGYEQYF. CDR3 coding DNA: TGTGCCAGCAAAGGAGGTACGGGGTACGAGCAGTACTTC.

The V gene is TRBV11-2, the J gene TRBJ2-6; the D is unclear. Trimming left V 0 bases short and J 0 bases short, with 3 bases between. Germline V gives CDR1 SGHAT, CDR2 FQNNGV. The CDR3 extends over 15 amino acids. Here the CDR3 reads CASSLESSGANVLTF. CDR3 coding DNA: TGTGCCAGCAGCTTAGAGAGCTCTGGGGCCAACGTCCTGACTTTC.

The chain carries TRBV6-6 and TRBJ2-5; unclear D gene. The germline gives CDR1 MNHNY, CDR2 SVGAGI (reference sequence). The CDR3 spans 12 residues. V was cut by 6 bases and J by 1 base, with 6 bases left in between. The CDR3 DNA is TGTGCCAGCAGGAACACCCAAGAGACCCAGTACTTC. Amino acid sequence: CASRNTQETQYF.

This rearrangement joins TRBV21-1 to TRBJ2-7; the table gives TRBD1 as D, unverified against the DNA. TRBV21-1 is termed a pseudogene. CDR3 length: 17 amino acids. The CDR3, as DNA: TGTGCCAGCAGCTTAAGGGGGTCCCCCCCTAGACATCGCGAGCAGTACTTC. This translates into CASSLRGSPPRHREQYF.

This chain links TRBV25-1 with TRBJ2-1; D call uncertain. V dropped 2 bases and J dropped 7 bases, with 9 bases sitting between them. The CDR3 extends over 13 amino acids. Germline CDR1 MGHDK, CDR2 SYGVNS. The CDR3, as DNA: TGTGCCAGCAGTGAACTGGGTGGGAATGAGCAGTTCTTC. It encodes CASSELGGNEQFF.

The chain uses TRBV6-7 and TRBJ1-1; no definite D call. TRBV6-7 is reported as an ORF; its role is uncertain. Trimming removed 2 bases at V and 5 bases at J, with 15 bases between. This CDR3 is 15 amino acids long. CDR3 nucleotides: TGTGCCAGCAGTTACGTGAGTATTTTCGCGACTGAAGCTTTCTTT. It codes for CASSYVSIFATEAFF.

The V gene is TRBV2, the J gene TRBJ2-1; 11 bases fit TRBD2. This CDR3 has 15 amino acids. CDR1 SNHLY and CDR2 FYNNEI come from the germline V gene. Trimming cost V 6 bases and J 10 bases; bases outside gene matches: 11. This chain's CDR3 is CASSSGTSGRGEQFF. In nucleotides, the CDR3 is TGTGCCAGCAGCTCCGGGACTAGCGGTCGAGGGGAGCAGTTCTTC.

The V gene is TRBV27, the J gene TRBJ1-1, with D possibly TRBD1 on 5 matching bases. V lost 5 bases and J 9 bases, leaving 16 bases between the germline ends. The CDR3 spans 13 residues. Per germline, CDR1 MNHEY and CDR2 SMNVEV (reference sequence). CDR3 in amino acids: CASSALLTDQAFF. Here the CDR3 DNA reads TGTGCCAGCAGTGCCTTATTGACAGACCAAGCTTTCTTT.

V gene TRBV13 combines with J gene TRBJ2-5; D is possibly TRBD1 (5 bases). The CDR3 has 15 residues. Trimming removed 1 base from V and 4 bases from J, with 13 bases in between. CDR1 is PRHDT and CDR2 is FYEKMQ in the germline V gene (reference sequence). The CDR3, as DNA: TGTGCCAGCAGCTTAGCCCGGTTCCAGGGAGAGACCCAGTACTTC. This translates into CASSLARFQGETQYF.

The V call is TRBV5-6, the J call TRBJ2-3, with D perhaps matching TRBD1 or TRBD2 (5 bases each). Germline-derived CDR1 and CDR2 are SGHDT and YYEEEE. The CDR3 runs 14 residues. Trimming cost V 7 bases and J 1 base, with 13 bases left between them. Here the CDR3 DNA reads TGTGCCAGCCGAGGGGTAGGGGGCACAGATACGCAGTATTTT. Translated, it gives CASRGVGGTDTQYF.

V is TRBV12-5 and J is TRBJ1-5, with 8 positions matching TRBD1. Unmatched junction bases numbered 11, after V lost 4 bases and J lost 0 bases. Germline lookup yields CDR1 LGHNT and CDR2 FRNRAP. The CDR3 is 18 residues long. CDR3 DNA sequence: TGTGCTAGTGGTTGGTGGTCAGGGGGCTCATATAGCAATCAGCCCCAGCATTTT. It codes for CASGWWSGGSYSNQPQHF. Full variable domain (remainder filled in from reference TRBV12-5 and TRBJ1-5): DARVTQTPRHKVTEMGQEVTMRCQPILGHNTVFWYRQTMMQGLELLAYFRNRAPLDDSGMPKDRFSAEMPDATLATLKIQPSEPRDSAVYFCASGWWSGGSYSNQPQHFGDGTRLSIL.

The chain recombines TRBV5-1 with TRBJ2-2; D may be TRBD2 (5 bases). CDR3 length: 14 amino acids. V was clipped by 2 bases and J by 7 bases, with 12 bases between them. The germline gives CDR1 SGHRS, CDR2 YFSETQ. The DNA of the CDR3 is TGCGCCAGCAGCTTTGCGGACTGGGGCGGGGAGCTGTTTTTT. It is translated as CASSFADWGGELFF.

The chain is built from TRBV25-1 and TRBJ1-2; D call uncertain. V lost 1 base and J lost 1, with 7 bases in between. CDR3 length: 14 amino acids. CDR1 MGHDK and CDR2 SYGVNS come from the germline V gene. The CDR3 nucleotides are TGTGCCAGCAGTGAATGGAGGTATAACTATGGCTACACCTTC. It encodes CASSEWRYNYGYTF.

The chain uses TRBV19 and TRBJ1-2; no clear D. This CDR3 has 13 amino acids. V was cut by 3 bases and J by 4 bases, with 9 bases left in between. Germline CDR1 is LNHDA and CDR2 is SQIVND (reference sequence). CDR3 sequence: CASSIHGSYGYTF. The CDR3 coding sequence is TGTGCCAGTAGTATTCATGGGTCCTATGGCTACACCTTC.

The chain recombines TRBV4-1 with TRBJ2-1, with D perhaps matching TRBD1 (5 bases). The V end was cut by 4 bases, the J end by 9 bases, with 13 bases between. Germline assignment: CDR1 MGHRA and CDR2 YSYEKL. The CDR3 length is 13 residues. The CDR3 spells CASSPQGIAEQFF. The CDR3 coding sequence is TGCGCCAGCAGCCCCCAGGGTATCGCTGAGCAGTTCTTC.

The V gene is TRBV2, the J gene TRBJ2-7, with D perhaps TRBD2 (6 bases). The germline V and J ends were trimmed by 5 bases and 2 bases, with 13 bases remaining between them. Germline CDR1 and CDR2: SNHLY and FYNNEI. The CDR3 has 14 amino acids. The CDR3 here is CASSPGLSAYEQYF. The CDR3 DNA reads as TGTGCCAGCAGTCCGGGACTGTCGGCCTACGAGCAGTACTTC.

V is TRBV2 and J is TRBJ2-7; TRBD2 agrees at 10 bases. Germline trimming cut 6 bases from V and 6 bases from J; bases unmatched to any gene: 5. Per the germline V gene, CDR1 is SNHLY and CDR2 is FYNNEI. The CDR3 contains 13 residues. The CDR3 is CASRAGGPFEQYF. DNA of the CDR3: TGTGCCAGCAGAGCGGGAGGGCCCTTCGAGCAGTACTTC.

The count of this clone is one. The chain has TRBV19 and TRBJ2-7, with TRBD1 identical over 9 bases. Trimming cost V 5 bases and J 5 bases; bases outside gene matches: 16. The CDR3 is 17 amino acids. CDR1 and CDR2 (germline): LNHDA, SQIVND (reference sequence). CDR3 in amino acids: CASSLPGGGTGIDEQYF. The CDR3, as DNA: TGTGCCAGTAGTCTCCCCGGGGGTGGGACAGGGATCGACGAGCAGTACTTC.

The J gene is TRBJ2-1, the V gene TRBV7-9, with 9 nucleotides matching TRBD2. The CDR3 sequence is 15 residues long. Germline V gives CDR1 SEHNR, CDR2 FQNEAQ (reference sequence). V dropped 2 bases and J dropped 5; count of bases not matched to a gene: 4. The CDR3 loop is CASSLLIAGDNEQFF. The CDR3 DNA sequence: TGTGCCAGCAGCTTATTAATAGCGGGAGACAATGAGCAGTTCTTC.

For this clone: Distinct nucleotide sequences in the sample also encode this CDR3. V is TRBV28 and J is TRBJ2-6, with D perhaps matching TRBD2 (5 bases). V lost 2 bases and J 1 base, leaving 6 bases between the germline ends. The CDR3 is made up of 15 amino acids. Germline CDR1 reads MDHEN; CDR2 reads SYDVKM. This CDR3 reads CASSLRGSGANVLTF. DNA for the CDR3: TGTGCCAGCAGTTTACGAGGGTCTGGGGCCAACGTCCTGACTTTC.

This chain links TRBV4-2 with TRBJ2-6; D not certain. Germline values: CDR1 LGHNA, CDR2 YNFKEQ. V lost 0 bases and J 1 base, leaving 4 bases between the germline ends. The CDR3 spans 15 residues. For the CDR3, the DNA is TGTGCCAGCAGCCAAGATTGGTCTGGGGCCAACGTCCTGACTTTC. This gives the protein CASSQDWSGANVLTF.